The 10 T cell receptor beta chains listed next were all sequenced from one sample in a study of T cell repertoires in cytomegalovirus infection. These receptors lack a known antigen. TCRdb passed the reads through MiXCR, listing each CDR3 protein once. Of hundreds of thousands of distinct CDR3 sequences listed, roughly a third are singletons. Material: cultured PBMCs, obtained from culture after CMV antigen stimulation. Receptor source: a human donor in good health (CMV status not recorded). Some clones in this sample may be carry-over from other donors' samples.

The V gene is TRBV6-8, the J gene TRBJ2-7; either TRBD1 or TRBD2 may fit D (5 bases each). The V end was cut by 5 bases, the J end by 6 bases, with 14 bases between. The CDR3 loop spans 13 amino acids. Germline V gene data show CDR1 as MNHGY and CDR2 as SAAAGT. CDR3 DNA sequence: TGTGCCAGCAGTCGGGAAGGGGTCGCCGAGCAGTACTTC. As protein: CASSREGVAEQYF.

This sequence joins TRBV7-2 and TRBJ2-7; D may be TRBD1 or TRBD2 (6 bases each). Trimming left V 2 bases short and J 6 bases short, with 14 bases between. The germline CDR1 and CDR2 sequences are SGHTA and FQGNSA. This CDR3 has 14 amino acids. The CDR3 DNA is TGTGCCAGCAGCTTATATACGGGGGCGGCCGAGCAGTACTTC. Its translation is CASSLYTGAAEQYF.

This clonotype was seen only a few times. The chain recombines TRBV12-3 or TRBV12-4 with TRBJ1-1, with a weak D call TRBD1 (5 bases). The CDR3 totals 14 residues. V lost 6 bases to trimming and J lost 8 bases, with 19 bases between them. The CDR3: CASSSSAGSIEAFF. The CDR3 bases are TGTGCCAGCAGCTCATCGGCAGGGAGTATAGAAGCTTTCTTT.

The table lists this clonotype with a count of one. The chain is built from TRBV4-3 and TRBJ2-1; 8 bases match TRBD1. Trimming took 1 base from V and 8 from J; bases not matched to a gene: 10. Germline V gene sequence: CDR1 LGHNA, CDR2 YSLEER. CDR3 length: 16 residues. CDR3 residues: CASSQVESQGADEQFF. The CDR3 DNA is TGCGCCAGCAGCCAAGTCGAGAGTCAGGGGGCCGATGAGCAGTTCTTC.

DNA for the CDR3: TGTGCCAGCAGCTTAGTAGTGGGCCTCGGAAACACCATATATTTT. Amino acid sequence: CASSLVVGLGNTIYF. The V gene is TRBV7-8, the J gene TRBJ1-3; no clear D gene. From germline, CDR1 is SGHVS and CDR2 FQNEAQ. This CDR3 comprises 15 residues. V dropped 1 base and J dropped 4 bases, with 11 bases sitting between them.

This clonotype was observed at least ten times. V and J are TRBV7-2 and TRBJ1-5; D not resolved. Trimming stripped 2 bases from V and 6 bases from J, with 5 bases between. Germline V lookup: CDR1 SGHTA, CDR2 FQGNSA. This CDR3 region has 12 residues. The CDR3 sequence: CASSLTGQPQHF. CDR3 bases: TGTGCCAGCAGCTTAACGGGTCAGCCCCAGCATTTT.

This chain uses TRBV27 with TRBJ2-3, with 10 bases that match TRBD1. CDR1 is MNHEY, CDR2 SMNVEV, per germline (reference sequence). V dropped 8 bases and J dropped 0; count of bases not matched to a gene: 8. This CDR3 contains 16 residues. DNA of the CDR3: TGTGCCAGCCAACCTTGGACAGGGGGAAGCACAGATACGCAGTATTTT. Translated: CASQPWTGGSTDTQYF.

The V call is TRBV12-3 or TRBV12-4, the J call TRBJ2-2, with 10 bases matching TRBD2. The length of the CDR3 is 19 residues. V dropped 2 bases and J dropped 6; count of bases not matched to a gene: 15. This CDR3 reads CASSLKLYRSSGSAGELFF. The CDR3 DNA sequence: TGTGCCAGCAGTTTAAAACTCTATCGATCTAGCGGGAGTGCCGGGGAGCTGTTTTTT.

The genes are TRBV28 and TRBJ2-5, with 7 nucleotides matching TRBD1. Trimming removed 8 bases from V and 5 bases from J; junction bases left unmatched: 11. Germline lookup yields CDR1 MDHEN and CDR2 SYDVKM. This CDR3 region has 14 residues. In DNA form, the CDR3 reads TGTGCCAGCGCCTCTTACAGGGGAGAGGAGACCCAGTACTTC. This sequence encodes CASASYRGEETQYF. The complete variable domain, with remaining parts taken from reference TRBV28 and TRBJ2-5, reads DVKVTQSSRYLVKRTGEKVFLECVQDMDHENMFWYRQDPGLGLRLIYFSYDVKMKEKGDIPEGYSVSREKKERFSLILESASTNQTSMYLCASASYRGEETQYFGPGTRLLVL.

This chain connects TRBV12-3 or TRBV12-4 to TRBJ1-2; no definite D call. CDR3 size: 14 residues. V was trimmed by 7 bases and J by 7 bases, leaving 19 bases between them. As DNA, the CDR3 is TGTGCCAGCACTAGTCCGGGAGCCGGGTCTGGCTACACCTTC. Its protein product is CASTSPGAGSGYTF.